The 15 T cell receptor beta chains in this list originate from one sample, sequenced in a study of OX40 agonist ivuxolimab in advanced cancers. The data were produced by immunoSEQ multiplex PCR, yet TCRdb's version contains in-frame clones alone and is incomplete. This sample yields 26,000 or so clones, of which roughly three quarters are seen a single time; 14% belongs to the top ten. The source material was CD4+ or CD8+ T cells sorted from blood, sampled in a trial of the OX40 agonist ivuxolimab. The receptors stem from an adult with an advanced solid tumor such as melanoma, head and neck, liver or kidney cancer.

V gene TRBV21-1 combines with J gene TRBJ1-1. TRBV21-1 counts as a pseudogene. The CDR3 extends over 14 amino acids. The CDR3 is CASSLSRARLEAFF. Written as DNA, the CDR3 is TGTGCCAGCAGCCTAAGTCGGGCAAGACTAGAAGCTTTCTTT.

Only one count was recorded for this clone. The gene calls are TRBV19 and TRBJ1-4, with 10 bases lining up with TRBD1. Germline V CDR1 and CDR2: LNHDA, SQIVND (reference sequence). The V gene end was trimmed by 1 base and the J gene end by 8 bases; junction bases not matched to a gene: 4. This CDR3 is 15 amino acids long. The CDR3 is CASSIVGQGGEKLFF. The CDR3 nucleotides are TGTGCCAGTAGTATAGTTGGACAGGGGGGAGAAAAACTGTTTTTT.

This chain links TRBV5-6 with TRBJ2-3; 7 bases fit TRBD2. This CDR3 is built from 16 residues. Per the germline V gene, CDR1 is SGHDT and CDR2 is YYEEEE. J gave up 3 bases and V 3 bases, and 10 bases lay outside the gene matches. The CDR3 sequence: CASSSRGRGMTDTQYF. The DNA of the CDR3 is TGTGCCAGCAGCTCGCGTGGGCGGGGGATGACAGATACGCAGTATTTT. The full variable domain, in which reference TRBV5-6 and TRBJ2-3 provide the parts outside the CDR3, is DAGVTQSPTHLIKTRGQQVTLRCSPKSGHDTVSWYQQALGQGPQFIFQYYEEEERQRGNFPDRFSGHQFPNYSSELNVNALLLGDSALYLCASSSRGRGMTDTQYFGPGTRLTVL.

The gene calls are TRBV2 and TRBJ1-1, with D possibly matching TRBD1 (6 bases). CDR1 and CDR2 from the germline V gene are SNHLY and FYNNEI. The V end lost 6 bases, the J end lost 10 bases, and 15 bases lay between the germline ends. The CDR3 has 12 amino acids. The CDR3 region is CASRGGPGLAFF. DNA of the CDR3: TGTGCCAGCAGGGGGGGCCCCGGATTAGCTTTCTTT.

This chain links TRBV6-1 with TRBJ1-4, with 7 bases fitting TRBD1. CDR1 and CDR2 from the germline V gene are MNHNS and SASEGT. Trimming at V came to 5 bases and at J to 3 bases, leaving 3 bases not matched to a gene. The CDR3 loop spans 14 amino acids. CDR3 region: CASSLRGPNEKLFF. CDR3 sequence (DNA): TGTGCCAGCAGTCTAAGGGGGCCTAATGAAAAACTGTTTTTT.

This chain connects TRBV2 to TRBJ1-6; D remains unclear. This CDR3 comprises 16 residues. Trimming stripped 3 bases from V and 7 bases from J, with 16 bases between. Germline-derived CDR1 and CDR2 are SNHLY and FYNNEI. Here the CDR3 DNA reads TGTGCCAGCAGTGATGAGGCCCCAGGAGGAAATTCACCCCTCCACTTT. Amino acid sequence: CASSDEAPGGNSPLHF.

This chain joins TRBV7-2 and TRBJ2-7, with a possible D match to TRBD2 (7 bases). V gave up 5 bases and J gave up 3 bases, with 14 bases separating them. The CDR3 totals 14 residues. From germline, CDR1 is SGHTA and CDR2 FQGNSA. The DNA for the CDR3 is TGTGCCAGCAGCGAGGGAGGGGGTGACTACGAGCAGTACTTC. This gives the protein CASSEGGGDYEQYF.

The chain joins TRBV30 to TRBJ2-6; D remains unclear. V gave up 4 bases and J gave up 1 base, with 11 bases separating them. Germline values: CDR1 GTSNPN, CDR2 SVGIG (reference sequence). This CDR3 is 15 amino acids long. The CDR3 DNA reads as TGTGCCTGGACGATCAAGACGTCTGGGGCCAACGTCCTGACTTTC. Translating gives CAWTIKTSGANVLTF.

This CDR3 reads CSSRAGARNTEAFF. The CDR3 bases are TGCAGCTCGCGGGCGGGGGCAAGGAACACTGAAGCTTTCTTT. V and J are TRBV29-1 and TRBJ1-1; maybe TRBD1 (6 bases). Germline V lookup: CDR1 SQVTM, CDR2 ANQGSEA. The CDR3 is made up of 14 amino acids. V lost 8 bases, J lost 1 base, and 17 bases lay in between.

The V gene is TRBV6-1, the J gene TRBJ2-7; the D gene is possibly TRBD2 (6 bases). V lost 4 bases and J 5 bases, leaving 15 bases between the germline ends. Germline V gene data show CDR1 as MNHNS and CDR2 as SASEGT. This CDR3 contains 14 residues. DNA of the CDR3: TGTGCCAGCAGTGGGCCTGGTCGCGGGGACGAGCAGTACTTC. This sequence encodes CASSGPGRGDEQYF.

This clone has only a few counts. The chain couples TRBV4-1 to TRBJ1-6, with 7 bases matching TRBD1. The J segment lost 10 bases and the V segment lost 4 bases, leaving 10 bases of the junction unmatched. This CDR3 has 15 residues. Germline V gives CDR1 MGHRA, CDR2 YSYEKL. The CDR3: CASSRKTGSDSPLHF. CDR3 nucleotide sequence: TGCGCCAGCAGCCGTAAGACAGGGAGTGACTCACCCCTCCACTTT.

This sequence joins TRBV27 and TRBJ2-5; possible D gene TRBD1, 6 bases. V lost 1 base and J 4 bases, leaving 16 bases between the germline ends. Germline CDR1 MNHEY, CDR2 SMNVEV (reference sequence). CDR3 length: 16 residues. The CDR3: CASSLYAGDPPETQYF. In DNA, the CDR3 is TGTGCCAGCAGTTTATACGCAGGGGACCCCCCAGAGACCCAGTACTTC.

This clone was observed once. The genes are TRBV9 and TRBJ2-2; maybe TRBD2 (5 bases). Germline V gives CDR1 SGDLS, CDR2 YYNGEE. CDR3 length equals 14 residues. The V end was cut by 6 bases, the J end by 1 base, with 10 bases between. The CDR3 reads CASKRAGNTGELFF. DNA for the CDR3: TGTGCCAGCAAGAGGGCAGGGAACACCGGGGAGCTGTTTTTT.

V usage is TRBV28 and J usage is TRBJ1-2, with unresolved D. This CDR3 has 14 residues. The V end lost 2 bases, the J end lost 4 bases, and 11 bases lay between the germline ends. CDR1 and CDR2 (germline): MDHEN, SYDVKM. As DNA, the CDR3 is TGTGCCAGCAGTTTAAGCACAGACTCCTATGGCTACACCTTC. It yields the protein CASSLSTDSYGYTF.

The chain combines TRBV9 with TRBJ2-5, with 8 bases that match TRBD2. The CDR3 loop spans 15 amino acids. The trim removed 3 bases at V and 5 bases at J, leaving 9 bases unmatched. Germline loops: CDR1 SGDLS, CDR2 YYNGEE. CDR3 sequence (DNA): TGTGCCAGCAGCGCCGGGGGGGGTCTTAGGGAGACCCAGTACTTC. Translating it yields CASSAGGGLRETQYF.